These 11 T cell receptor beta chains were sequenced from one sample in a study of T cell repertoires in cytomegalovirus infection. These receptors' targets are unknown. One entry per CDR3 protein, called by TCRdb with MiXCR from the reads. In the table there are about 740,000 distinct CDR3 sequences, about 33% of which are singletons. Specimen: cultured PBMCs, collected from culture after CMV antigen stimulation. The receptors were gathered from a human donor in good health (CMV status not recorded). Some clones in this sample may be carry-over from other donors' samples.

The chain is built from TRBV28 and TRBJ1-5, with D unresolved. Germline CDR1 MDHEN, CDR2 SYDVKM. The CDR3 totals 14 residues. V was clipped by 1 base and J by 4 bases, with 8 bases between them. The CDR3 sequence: CASSLFKPNQPQHF. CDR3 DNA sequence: TGTGCCAGCAGTTTATTTAAACCGAATCAGCCCCAGCATTTT.

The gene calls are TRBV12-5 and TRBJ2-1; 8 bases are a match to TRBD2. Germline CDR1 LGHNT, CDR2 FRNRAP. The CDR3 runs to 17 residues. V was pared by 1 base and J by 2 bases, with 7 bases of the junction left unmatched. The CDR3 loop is CASGLDGKREPYNEQFF. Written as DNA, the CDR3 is TGTGCTAGTGGTTTGGACGGGAAGCGGGAGCCCTACAATGAGCAGTTCTTC.

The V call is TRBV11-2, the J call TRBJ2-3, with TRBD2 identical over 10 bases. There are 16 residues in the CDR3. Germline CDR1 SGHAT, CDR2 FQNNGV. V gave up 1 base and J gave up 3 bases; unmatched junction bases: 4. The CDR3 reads CASSLVLAGETDTQYF. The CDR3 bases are TGTGCCAGCAGCTTAGTCCTAGCGGGAGAAACAGATACGCAGTATTTT. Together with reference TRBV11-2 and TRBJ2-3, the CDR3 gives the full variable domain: EAGVAQSPRYKIIEKRQSVAFWCNPISGHATLYWYQQILGQGPKLLIQFQNNGVVDDSQLPKDRFSAERLKGVDSTLKIQPAKLEDSAVYLCASSLVLAGETDTQYFGPGTRLTVL.

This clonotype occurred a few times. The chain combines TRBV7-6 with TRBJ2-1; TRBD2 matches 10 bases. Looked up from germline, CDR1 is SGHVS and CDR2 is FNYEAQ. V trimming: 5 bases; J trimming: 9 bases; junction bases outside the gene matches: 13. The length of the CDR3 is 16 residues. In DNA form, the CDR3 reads TGTGCCAGCAGCCGAGGGCCTAGCGGGAGCGTAGGTGAGCAGTTCTTC. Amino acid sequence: CASSRGPSGSVGEQFF.

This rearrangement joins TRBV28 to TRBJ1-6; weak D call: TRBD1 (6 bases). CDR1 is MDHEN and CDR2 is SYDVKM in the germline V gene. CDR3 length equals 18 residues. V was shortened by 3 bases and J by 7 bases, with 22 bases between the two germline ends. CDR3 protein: CASSFRVSGVIWNSPLHF. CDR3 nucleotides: TGTGCCAGCAGTTTCCGAGTCTCAGGGGTGATTTGGAATTCACCCCTCCACTTT.

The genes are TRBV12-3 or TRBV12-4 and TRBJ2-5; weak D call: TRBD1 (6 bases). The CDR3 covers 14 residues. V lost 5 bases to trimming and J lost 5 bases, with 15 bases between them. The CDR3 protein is CASSPRTEMETQYF. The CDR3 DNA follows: TGTGCCAGCAGTCCCCGGACAGAAATGGAGACCCAGTACTTC.

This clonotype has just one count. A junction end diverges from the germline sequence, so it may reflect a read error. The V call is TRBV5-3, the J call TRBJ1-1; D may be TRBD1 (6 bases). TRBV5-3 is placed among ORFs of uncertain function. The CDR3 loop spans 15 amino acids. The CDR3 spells CASSLAGGRGTEAFF. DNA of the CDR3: TGTGCCAGCAGCTTGGCCGGGGGGCGAGGGACTGAAGCTTTCTTT.

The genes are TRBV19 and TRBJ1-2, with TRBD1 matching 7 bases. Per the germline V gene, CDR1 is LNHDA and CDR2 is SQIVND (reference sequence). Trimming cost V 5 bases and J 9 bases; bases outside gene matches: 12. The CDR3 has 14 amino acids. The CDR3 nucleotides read TGTGCCAGTAGTCCGGCAGGGGGTCGGTTTAGCTACACCTTC. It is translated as CASSPAGGRFSYTF.

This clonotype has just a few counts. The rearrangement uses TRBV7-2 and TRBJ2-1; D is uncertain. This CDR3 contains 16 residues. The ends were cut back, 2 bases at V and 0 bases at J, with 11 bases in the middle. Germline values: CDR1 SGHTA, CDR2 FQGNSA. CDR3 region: CASSLMPASSYNEQFF. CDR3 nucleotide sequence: TGTGCCAGCAGCTTAATGCCAGCCAGCTCCTACAATGAGCAGTTCTTC.

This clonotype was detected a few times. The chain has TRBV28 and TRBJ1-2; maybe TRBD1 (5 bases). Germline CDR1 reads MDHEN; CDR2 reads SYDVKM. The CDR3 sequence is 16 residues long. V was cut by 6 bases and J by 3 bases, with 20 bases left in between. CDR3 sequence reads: CASRLPQGSRDYGYTF. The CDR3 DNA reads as TGTGCCAGCAGACTACCTCAGGGCAGTAGGGACTATGGCTACACCTTC.

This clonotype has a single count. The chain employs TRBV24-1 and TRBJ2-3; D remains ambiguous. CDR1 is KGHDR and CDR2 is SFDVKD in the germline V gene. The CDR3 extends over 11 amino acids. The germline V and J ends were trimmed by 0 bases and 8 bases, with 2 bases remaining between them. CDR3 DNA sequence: TGTGCCACCAGTGATTTGACTACGCAGTATTTT. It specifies CATSDLTTQYF.